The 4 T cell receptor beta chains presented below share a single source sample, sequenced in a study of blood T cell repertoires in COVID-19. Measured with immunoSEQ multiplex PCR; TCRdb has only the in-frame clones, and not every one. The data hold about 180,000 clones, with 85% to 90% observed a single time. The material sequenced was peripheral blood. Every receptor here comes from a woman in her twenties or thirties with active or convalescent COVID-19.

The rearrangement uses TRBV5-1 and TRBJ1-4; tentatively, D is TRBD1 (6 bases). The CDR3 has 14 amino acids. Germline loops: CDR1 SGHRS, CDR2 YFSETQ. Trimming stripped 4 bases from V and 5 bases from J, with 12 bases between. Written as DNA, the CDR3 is TGCGCCAGCAGCAAGGACAGCTACAATGAAAAACTGTTTTTT. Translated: CASSKDSYNEKLFF.

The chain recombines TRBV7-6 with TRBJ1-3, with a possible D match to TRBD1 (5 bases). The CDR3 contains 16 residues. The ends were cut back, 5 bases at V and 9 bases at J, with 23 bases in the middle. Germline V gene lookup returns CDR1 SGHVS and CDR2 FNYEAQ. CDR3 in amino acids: CASSAGPLSGLGTIYF. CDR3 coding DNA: TGTGCCAGCAGCGCGGGACCGCTCTCGGGACTGGGCACCATATATTTT.

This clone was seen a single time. The CDR3 is CASSLQGAVGNSPLHF. CDR3 sequence (DNA): TGTGCCAGCAGCCTACAGGGGGCAGTAGGGAATTCACCCCTCCACTTT. This chain connects TRBV11-3 to TRBJ1-6; TRBD1 aligns across 9 bases. This CDR3 region has 16 residues. Germline CDR1 reads SGHNT; CDR2 reads YENEEA. The V and J ends lost 5 bases and 7 bases, in that order; junction bases with no gene match: 9.

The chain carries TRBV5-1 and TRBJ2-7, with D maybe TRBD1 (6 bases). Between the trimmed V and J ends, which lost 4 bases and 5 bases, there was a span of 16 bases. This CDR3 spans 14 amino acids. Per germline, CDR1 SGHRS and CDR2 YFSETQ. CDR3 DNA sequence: TGCGCCAGCAGCCCAGAGAGACAGGTACACGAGCAGTACTTC. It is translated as CASSPERQVHEQYF.